This TCR beta chain was profiled in a study of blood T cells in healthy people across ages (dated by TCRdb to 2014 to 2015). General notes on the study: Template switching captured roughly one uniquely barcoded TCR beta cDNA molecule per two T cells in model experiments. Donors of different ages were randomly distributed across sequencing lanes to avoid experimental bias. Using the same blood draw, the study looked at two additional independent replicas of 1 million unique cDNA reads for two donors, one aged 18 to 30 and the other aged 80 or older. Four age groups were formed from the donors: young (average roughly 16 years), middle-aged (more than 35), aged (62) and long-lived (roughly 81). The study measured age-related changes in TCR beta repertoire diversity using deep sequencing normalized with unique cDNA molecular identifiers.

The library was built by means of 5' RACE. For sequencing, an Illumina HiSeq 2500 was employed. A second PCR of about 6 to 11 cycles was performed with a sample-barcoded 5' primer and a J-beta primer mix. Each TCR beta cDNA molecule received a unique molecular identifier from a template-switch 5' adaptor carrying 12 random nucleotides. Each sample yielded at least 2.5 million CDR3-containing paired-end reads. All of the RNA was converted into first-strand cDNA using the Mint cDNA synthesis kit, with a TRBC-specific oligonucleotide serving as the primer. After uracil-DNA glycosylase treatment, a first 18-cycle PCR used universal primers M1SS and BC2_uni_R on all cDNA. The original pipeline was this. Normalization of each sample was performed by random selection of 1 million high-quality reads, each carrying a distinct molecular identifier. Reads sharing molecular identifiers were discarded rather than binned into consensus sequences. MiTCR, set to a Q25 quality threshold and the strictest error-elimination algorithm, was used for CDR3 identification, clonotype clustering and error correction. A nonparametric unseen species model with Euler transformation was used to estimate a lower bound on total TCR beta diversity. TCRdb trimmed public reads at Q25 via fastp, called clones via MiXCR and kept in-frame beta chains. Records with the same CDR3 protein are collapsed into one entry carrying the most frequent genes and DNA. The V and J calls were determined by TCRdb, not by the authors. The sample table lists 850,000 to 1,000,000 distinct CDR3 sequences, roughly 52% of them with a count of one. In total, the top ten clones hold around 15% of the sample.

This clonotype occurred once. This receptor's antigen is unknown. No much larger clonotype is one base removed from it; base qualities were not supplied. What the authors observed across the whole study: Because donor CMV infection status was unknown, age-related changes in expanded clonotypes were potentially confounded. A strong correlation was found between observed TCR beta diversity and the percentage of naive T cells measured by flow cytometry. Total diversity estimates from one million sequenced T cells were considered lower bounds and underestimates. Since profiling was done on bulk unsorted PBMCs, naive and antigen-experienced compartments could not be conclusively compared. Compared with the aged group, the long-lived group had more naive CD4+ T cells, fewer expanded clones and increased TCR diversity, a pattern suggesting age selection. As age increased, observed TCR beta diversity per million T cells dropped in a roughly linear way, and a significant reduction was already evident by age around 41.

Based on the germline V gene (reference sequence), the CDR1 and CDR2 sequences are DFQATT and SNEGSKA. The CDR3, cysteine through phenylalanine, is 13 amino acids long. Only CDR3 DNA remains: 39 bases, in frame from the first base. Systemically healthy Caucasian individuals from Russia, some 36 in total and aged roughly 6 to 95 years, were included as donors. Each donor gave approximately 9.3 milliliters of peripheral blood, collected into EDTA-treated Vacutainer tubes. PBMCs were isolated by Ficoll-Paque density-gradient centrifugation, with at least 6.5 million obtained per sample. Total RNA was extracted from PBMCs with Trizol reagent, with at least 5.5 micrograms obtained per sample. The percentages of naive CD45RAhigh/CD27high T cells were determined by flow cytometry on a PBMC aliquot from every donor.

The sequence links TRBV20-1 to TRBJ2-7, and 7 junction bases match TRBD2. The J call may be faulty, since TRBJ2-4 better matches the DNA end. The sample consisted of blood. The clonotype comes from a man aged 25-40 years in good health. The DNA sequence is given as TGCAGTGCGGCTACTAGCGCTAAAAACATTCAGTACTTC. This is translated as CSAATSAKNIQYF.